Included here is one T cell receptor beta chain sequence, with context. This CDR3 comprises 13 residues. CDR1 DFQATT and CDR2 SNEGSKA come from the germline V gene (reference sequence). Trimming took 3 bases from V and 6 from J, leaving 12 bases between them. This sample is part of a study of CD8 T cells in Susac syndrome. An amount of RNA that ranged from roughly 0.5 to 1 ug was reverse transcribed with random hexamers. The TCR beta CDR3 was amplified by immunoSEQ multiplex PCR across 54 Vbeta, 13 Jbeta. TCRdb reprocessed the immunoSEQ multiplex PCR reads with MiXCR, giving one entry per CDR3 protein. The table includes 150,000 to 200,000 distinct CDR3 sequences, 90% to 95% detected once.

This clonotype originated in a human donor in good health. V usage is TRBV20-1 and J usage is TRBJ2-1; D unclear. The sample taken for sequencing was CD4+ T cells from PBMCs. The CDR3 here is CSASDPGSNEQFF. The CDR3, as DNA: TGCAGTGCTAGTGATCCAGGCAGCAATGAGCAGTTCTTC.